What follows is one TCR beta chain and its context. Relative to the germline gene, one junction end is altered; a read error may explain this. Germline lookup yields CDR1 SEHNR and CDR2 FQNEAQ (reference sequence). The CDR3 loop spans 14 amino acids. Generated by immunoSEQ multiplex PCR, the TCRdb table keeps only in-frame clones and is missing some. The sample contains more than 350,000 clones, 87% of which appear only once. The entry originates in a study of blood T cell repertoires in COVID-19. Looking at the study overall: COVID-19 samples collected from the United States, Italy and Spain covered acute and convalescent phases.

The chain links TRBV7-9 to TRBJ2-7; 9 bases map to TRBD2. This clonotype was obtained from a woman aged 25 to 45 with COVID-19, enrolled during active disease. Specimen: peripheral blood. The CDR3, as DNA: TGTGCCAGCAGTTTAGCGGGAGATGCCCACGAGCAGTACTTC. It specifies CASSLAGDAHEQYF.